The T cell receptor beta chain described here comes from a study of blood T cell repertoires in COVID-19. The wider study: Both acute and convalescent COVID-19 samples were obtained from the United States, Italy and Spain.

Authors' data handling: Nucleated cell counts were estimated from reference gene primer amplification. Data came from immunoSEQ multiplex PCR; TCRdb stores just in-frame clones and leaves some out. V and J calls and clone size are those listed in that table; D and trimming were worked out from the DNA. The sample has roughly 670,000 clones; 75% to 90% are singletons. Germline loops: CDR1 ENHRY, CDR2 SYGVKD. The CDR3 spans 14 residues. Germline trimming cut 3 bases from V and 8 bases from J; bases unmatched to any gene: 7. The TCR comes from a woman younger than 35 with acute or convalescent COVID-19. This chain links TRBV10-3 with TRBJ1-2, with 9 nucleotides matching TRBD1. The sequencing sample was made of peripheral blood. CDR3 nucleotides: TGTGCCATCAGTGACAACAGGGGGCTTCTGGGCTACACCTTC. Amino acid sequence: CAISDNRGLLGYTF.